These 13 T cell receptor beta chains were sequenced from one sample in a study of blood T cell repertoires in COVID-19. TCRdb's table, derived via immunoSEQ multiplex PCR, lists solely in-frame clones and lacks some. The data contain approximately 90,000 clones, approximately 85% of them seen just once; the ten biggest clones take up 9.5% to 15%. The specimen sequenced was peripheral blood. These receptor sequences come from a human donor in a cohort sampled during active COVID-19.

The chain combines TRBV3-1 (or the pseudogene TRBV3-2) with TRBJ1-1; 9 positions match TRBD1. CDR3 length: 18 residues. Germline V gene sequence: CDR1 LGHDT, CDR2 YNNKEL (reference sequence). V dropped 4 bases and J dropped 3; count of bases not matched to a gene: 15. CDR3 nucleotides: TGTGCCAGCAGCCGGAAAAAGGCGGACAGGGGCGGTGACACTGAAGCTTTCTTT. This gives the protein CASSRKKADRGGDTEAFF.

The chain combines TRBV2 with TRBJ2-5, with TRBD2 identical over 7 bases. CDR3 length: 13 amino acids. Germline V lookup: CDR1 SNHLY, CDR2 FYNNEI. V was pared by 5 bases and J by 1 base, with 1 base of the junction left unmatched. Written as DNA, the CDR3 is TGTGCCAGCAGTTGGGGGGGCCAAGAGACCCAGTACTTC. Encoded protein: CASSWGGQETQYF.

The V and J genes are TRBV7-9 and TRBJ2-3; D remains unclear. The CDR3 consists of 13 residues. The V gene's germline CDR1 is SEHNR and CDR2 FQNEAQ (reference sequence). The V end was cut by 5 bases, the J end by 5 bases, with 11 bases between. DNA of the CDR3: TGTGCCAGCAGCCACCCCGTCGGAGATACGCAGTATTTT. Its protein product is CASSHPVGDTQYF.

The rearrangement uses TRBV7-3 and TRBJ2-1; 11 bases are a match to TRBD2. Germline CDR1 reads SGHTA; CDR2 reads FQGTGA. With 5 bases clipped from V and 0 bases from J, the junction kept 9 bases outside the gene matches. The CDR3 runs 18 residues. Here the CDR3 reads CASSPGLAEAFSYNEQFF. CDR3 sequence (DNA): TGTGCCAGCAGCCCGGGACTAGCGGAAGCTTTCTCCTACAATGAGCAGTTCTTC.

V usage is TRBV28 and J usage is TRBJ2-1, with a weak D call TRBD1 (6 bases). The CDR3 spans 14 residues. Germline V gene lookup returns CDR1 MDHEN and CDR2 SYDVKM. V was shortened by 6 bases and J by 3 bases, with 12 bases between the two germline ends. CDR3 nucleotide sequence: TGTGCCAGCAGCTCAGGGGTGCTCTACAATGAGCAGTTCTTC. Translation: CASSSGVLYNEQFF. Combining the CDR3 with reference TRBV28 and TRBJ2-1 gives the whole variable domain DVKVTQSSRYLVKRTGEKVFLECVQDMDHENMFWYRQDPGLGLRLIYFSYDVKMKEKGDIPEGYSVSREKKERFSLILESASTNQTSMYLCASSSGVLYNEQFFGPGTRLTVL.

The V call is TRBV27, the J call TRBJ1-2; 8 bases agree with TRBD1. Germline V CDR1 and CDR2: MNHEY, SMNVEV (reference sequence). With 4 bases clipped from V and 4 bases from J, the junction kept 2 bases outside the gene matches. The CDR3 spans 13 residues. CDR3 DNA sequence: TGTGCCAGCAGTTCACAGGGGGGCTATGGCTACACCTTC. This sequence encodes CASSSQGGYGYTF.

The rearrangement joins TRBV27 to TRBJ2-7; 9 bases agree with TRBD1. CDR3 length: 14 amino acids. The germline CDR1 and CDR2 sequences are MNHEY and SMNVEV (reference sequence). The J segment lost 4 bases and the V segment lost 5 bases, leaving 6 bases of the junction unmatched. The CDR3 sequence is CASSPGQGGYEQYF. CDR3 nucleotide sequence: TGTGCCAGCAGTCCGGGACAGGGTGGGTACGAGCAGTACTTC.

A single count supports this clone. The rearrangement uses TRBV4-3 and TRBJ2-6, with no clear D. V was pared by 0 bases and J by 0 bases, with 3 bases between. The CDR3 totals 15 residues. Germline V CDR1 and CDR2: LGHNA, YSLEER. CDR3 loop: CASSQDSSGANVLTF. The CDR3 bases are TGCGCCAGCAGCCAAGACAGCTCTGGGGCCAACGTCCTGACTTTC.

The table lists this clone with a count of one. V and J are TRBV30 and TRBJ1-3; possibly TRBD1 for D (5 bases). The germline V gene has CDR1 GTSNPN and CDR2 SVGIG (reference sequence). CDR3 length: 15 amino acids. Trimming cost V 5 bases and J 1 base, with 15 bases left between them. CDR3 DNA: TGTGCCTGGGGGGCCTACGGGTCTTCTGGAAACACCATATATTTT. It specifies CAWGAYGSSGNTIYF.

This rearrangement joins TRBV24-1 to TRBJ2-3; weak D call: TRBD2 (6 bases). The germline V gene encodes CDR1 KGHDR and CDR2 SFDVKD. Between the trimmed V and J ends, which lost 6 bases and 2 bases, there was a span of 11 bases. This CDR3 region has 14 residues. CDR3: CATSSSGYTDTQYF. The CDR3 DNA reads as TGTGCCACCAGTAGTAGCGGATACACAGATACGCAGTATTTT.

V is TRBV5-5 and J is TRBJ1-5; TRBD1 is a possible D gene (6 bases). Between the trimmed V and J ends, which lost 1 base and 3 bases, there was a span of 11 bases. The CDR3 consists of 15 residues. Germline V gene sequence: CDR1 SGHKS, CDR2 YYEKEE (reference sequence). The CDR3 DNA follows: TGTGCCAGCAGCTTGCAGGGGCCCGCCAATCAGCCCCAGCATTTT. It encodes CASSLQGPANQPQHF. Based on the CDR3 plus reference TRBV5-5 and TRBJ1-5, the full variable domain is DAGVTQSPTHLIKTRGQQVTLRCSPISGHKSVSWYQQVLGQGPQFIFQYYEKEERGRGNFPDRFSARQFPNYSSELNVNALLLGDSALYLCASSLQGPANQPQHFGDGTRLSIL.

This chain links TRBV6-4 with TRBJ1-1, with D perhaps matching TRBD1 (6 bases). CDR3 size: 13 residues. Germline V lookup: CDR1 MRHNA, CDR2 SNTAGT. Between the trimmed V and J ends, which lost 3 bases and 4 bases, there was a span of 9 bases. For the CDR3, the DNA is TGTGCCAGCAGTGAAGGGGGGGGCACTGAAGCTTTCTTT. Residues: CASSEGGGTEAFF.

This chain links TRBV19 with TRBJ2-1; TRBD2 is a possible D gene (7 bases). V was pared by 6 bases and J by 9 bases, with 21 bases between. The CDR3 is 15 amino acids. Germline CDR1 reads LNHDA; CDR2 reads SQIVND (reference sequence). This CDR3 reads CASRTGGGGRFEQFF. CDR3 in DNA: TGTGCCAGTAGGACGGGCGGGGGCGGCCGGTTTGAGCAGTTCTTC.